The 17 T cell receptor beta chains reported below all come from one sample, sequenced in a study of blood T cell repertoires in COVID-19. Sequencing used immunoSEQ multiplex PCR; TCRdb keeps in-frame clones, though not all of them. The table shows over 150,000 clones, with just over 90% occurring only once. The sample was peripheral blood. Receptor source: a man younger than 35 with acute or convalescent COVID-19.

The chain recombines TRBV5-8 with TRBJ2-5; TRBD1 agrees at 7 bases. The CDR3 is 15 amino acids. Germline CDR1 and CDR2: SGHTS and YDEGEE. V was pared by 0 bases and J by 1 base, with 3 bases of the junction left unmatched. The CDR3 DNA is TGTGCCAGCAGCTTGGTAGGGACAGCCCAAGAGACCCAGTACTTC. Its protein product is CASSLVGTAQETQYF.

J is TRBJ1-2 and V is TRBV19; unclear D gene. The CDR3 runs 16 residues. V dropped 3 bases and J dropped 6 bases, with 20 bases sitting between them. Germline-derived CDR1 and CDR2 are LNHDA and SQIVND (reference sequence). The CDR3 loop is CASSISGIAPQDGYTF. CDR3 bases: TGTGCCAGTAGTATTTCGGGGATAGCCCCTCAGGATGGCTACACCTTC.

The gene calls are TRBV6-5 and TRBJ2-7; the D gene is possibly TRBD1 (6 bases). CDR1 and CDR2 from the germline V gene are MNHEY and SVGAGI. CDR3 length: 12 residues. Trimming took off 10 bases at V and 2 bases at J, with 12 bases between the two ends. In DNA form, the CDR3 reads TGTGCCACGATGGGGGCCCCCTACGAGCAGTACTTC. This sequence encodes CATMGAPYEQYF.

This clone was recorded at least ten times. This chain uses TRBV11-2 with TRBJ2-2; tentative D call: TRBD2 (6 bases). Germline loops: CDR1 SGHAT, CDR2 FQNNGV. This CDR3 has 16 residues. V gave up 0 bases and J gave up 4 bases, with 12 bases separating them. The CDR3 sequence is CASSLDAGMATGELFF. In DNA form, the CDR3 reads TGTGCCAGCAGCTTAGACGCGGGGATGGCCACCGGGGAGCTGTTTTTT. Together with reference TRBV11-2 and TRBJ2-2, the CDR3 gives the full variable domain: EAGVAQSPRYKIIEKRQSVAFWCNPISGHATLYWYQQILGQGPKLLIQFQNNGVVDDSQLPKDRFSAERLKGVDSTLKIQPAKLEDSAVYLCASSLDAGMATGELFFGEGSRLTVL.

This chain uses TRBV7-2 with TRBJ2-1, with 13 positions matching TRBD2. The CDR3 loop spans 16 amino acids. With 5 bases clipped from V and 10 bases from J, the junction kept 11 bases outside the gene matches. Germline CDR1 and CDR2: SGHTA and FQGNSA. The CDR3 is CASSPPGLAGSEEQFF. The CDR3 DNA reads TGTGCCAGCAGCCCACCGGGACTAGCGGGATCAGAAGAGCAGTTCTTC. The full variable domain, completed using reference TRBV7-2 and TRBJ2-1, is GAGVSQSPSNKVTEKGKDVELRCDPISGHTALYWYRQSLGQGLEFLIYFQGNSAPDKSGLPSDRFSAERTGGSVSTLTIQRTQQEDSAVYLCASSPPGLAGSEEQFFGPGTRLTVL.

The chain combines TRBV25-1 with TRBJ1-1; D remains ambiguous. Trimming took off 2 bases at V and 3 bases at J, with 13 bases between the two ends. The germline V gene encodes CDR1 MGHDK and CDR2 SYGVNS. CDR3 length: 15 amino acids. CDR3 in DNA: TGTGCCAGCAGTGAAGAAGGAATGAGGGACACTGAAGCTTTCTTT. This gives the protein CASSEEGMRDTEAFF.

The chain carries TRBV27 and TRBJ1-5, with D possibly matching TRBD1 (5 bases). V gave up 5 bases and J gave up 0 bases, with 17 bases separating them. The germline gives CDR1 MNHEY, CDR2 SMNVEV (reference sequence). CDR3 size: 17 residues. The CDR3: CASSPFTTDHSNQPQHF. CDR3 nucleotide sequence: TGTGCCAGCAGTCCCTTCACGACAGACCATAGCAATCAGCCCCAGCATTTT.

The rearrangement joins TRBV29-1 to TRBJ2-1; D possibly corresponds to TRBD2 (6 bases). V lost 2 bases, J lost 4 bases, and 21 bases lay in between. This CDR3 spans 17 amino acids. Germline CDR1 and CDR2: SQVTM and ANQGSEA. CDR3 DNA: TGCAGCGTTGAAAGCCCCCTGGTGAGCGGGCGATACAATGAGCAGTTCTTC. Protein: CSVESPLVSGRYNEQFF.

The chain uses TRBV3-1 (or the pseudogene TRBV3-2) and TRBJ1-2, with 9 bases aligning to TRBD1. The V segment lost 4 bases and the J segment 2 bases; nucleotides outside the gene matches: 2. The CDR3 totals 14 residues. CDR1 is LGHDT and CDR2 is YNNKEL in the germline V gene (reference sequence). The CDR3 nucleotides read TGTGCCAGCAGCCGGACAGGGGAGAACTATGGCTACACCTTC. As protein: CASSRTGENYGYTF.

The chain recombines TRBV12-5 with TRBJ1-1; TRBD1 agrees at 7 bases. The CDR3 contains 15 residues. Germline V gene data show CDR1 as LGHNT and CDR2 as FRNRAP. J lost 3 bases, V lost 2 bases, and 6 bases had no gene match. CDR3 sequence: CASGLRGQRYTEAFF. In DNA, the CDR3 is TGTGCTAGTGGTTTGAGGGGACAGCGGTACACTGAAGCTTTCTTT. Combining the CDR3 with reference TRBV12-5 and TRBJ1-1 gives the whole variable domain DARVTQTPRHKVTEMGQEVTMRCQPILGHNTVFWYRQTMMQGLELLAYFRNRAPLDDSGMPKDRFSAEMPDATLATLKIQPSEPRDSAVYFCASGLRGQRYTEAFFGQGTRLTVV.

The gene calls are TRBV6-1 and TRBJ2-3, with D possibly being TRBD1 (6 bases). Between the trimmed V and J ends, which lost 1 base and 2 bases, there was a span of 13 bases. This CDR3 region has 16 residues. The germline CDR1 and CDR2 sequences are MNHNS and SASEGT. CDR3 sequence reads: CASSEGFKGVTDTQYF. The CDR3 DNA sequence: TGTGCCAGCAGTGAAGGATTCAAGGGGGTCACAGATACGCAGTATTTT.

The CDR3 is CASSPHRDTGNEQFF. Here the CDR3 DNA reads TGTGCCAGCAGTCCCCACAGGGATACGGGCAATGAGCAGTTCTTC. The chain is built from TRBV6-5 and TRBJ2-1; D might be TRBD1 (6 bases). CDR1 is MNHEY and CDR2 is SVGAGI in the germline V gene. Deletions cut 5 bases from V and 6 bases from J, with 17 bases between. The CDR3 contains 15 residues.

In DNA form, the CDR3 reads TGTGCCAGCAGTACAACGACAGGGGCATTCTACAATGAGCAGTTCTTC. Its protein product is CASSTTTGAFYNEQFF. The chain has TRBV11-2 and TRBJ2-1; the match to TRBD1 covers 8 bases. V shed 6 bases, J shed 3 bases, and the junction held 10 bases outside the gene matches. Per the germline V gene, CDR1 is SGHAT and CDR2 is FQNNGV. The CDR3 is made up of 16 amino acids.

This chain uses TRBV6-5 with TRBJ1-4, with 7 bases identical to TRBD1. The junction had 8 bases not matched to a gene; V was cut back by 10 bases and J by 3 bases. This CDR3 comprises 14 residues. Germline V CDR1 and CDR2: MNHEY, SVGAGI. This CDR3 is CATVLDRANEKLFF. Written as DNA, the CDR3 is TGTGCCACCGTTCTTGACAGGGCTAATGAAAAACTGTTTTTT.

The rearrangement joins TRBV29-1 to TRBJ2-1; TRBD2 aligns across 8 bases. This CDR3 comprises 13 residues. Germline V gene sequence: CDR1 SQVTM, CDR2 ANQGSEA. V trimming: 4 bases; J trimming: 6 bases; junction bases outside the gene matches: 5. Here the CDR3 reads CSVGLAGSNEQFF. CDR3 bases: TGCAGCGTTGGGCTAGCGGGTTCCAATGAGCAGTTCTTC.

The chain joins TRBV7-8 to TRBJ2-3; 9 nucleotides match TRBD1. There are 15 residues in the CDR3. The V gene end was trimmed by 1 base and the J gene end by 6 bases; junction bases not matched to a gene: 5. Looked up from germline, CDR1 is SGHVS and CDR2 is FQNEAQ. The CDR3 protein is CASSLDGDRADTQYF. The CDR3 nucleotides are TGTGCCAGCAGCTTAGACGGGGACAGGGCCGATACGCAGTATTTT.

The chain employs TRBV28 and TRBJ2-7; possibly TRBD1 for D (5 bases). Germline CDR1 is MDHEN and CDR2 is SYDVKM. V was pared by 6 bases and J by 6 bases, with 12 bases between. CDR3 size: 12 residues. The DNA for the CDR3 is TGTGCCAGCAGACCAGGACAACTCGAGCAGTACTTC. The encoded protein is CASRPGQLEQYF.